This TCR beta chain derives from a study of CD8 T cells in Susac syndrome. RNA in amounts of 0.5 to 1 ug was reverse transcribed with random hexamers. Amplification of the TCR beta CDR3 was carried out by immunoSEQ multiplex PCR, which spanned a total of 54 Vbeta and 13 Jbeta segments. TCRdb used MiXCR to reprocess the immunoSEQ multiplex PCR reads, holding one entry per CDR3 protein. The data show about 150,000 distinct CDR3 sequences, 94% seen once. From germline, CDR1 is MNHEY and CDR2 SVGEGT. V was trimmed by 11 bases and J by 1 base, leaving 11 bases between them. This CDR3 spans 12 amino acids. Negative isolation was used for CD8+ and CD4+ T cells, and FACS enrichment was applied to TEMRA cells.

V is TRBV6-2 or TRBV6-3 and J is TRBJ1-1; no clear D gene. Sequencing was carried out using CD4+ T cells from PBMCs. This TCR derives from a human donor in good health. The chain's CDR3 is CAGSDQNTEAFF. The DNA of the CDR3 is TGTGCCGGTTCGGACCAGAACACTGAAGCTTTCTTT.